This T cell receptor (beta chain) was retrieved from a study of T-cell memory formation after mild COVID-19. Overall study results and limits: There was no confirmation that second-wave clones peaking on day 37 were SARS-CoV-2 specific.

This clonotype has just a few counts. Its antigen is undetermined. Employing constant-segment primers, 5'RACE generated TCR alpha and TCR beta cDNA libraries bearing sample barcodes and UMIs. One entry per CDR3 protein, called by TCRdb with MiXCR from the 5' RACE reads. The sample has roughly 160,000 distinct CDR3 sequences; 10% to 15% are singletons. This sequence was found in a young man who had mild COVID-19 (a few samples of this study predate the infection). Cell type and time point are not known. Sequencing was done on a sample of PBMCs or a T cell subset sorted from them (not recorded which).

The CDR3 nucleotides are TGCAGTGCCTCAAGGGTGAACACTGAAGCTTTCTTT. Translating gives CSASRVNTEAFF. This chain joins TRBV20-1 and TRBJ1-1; D gene uncertain. The germline V and J ends were trimmed by 6 bases and 0 bases, with 8 bases remaining between them. The CDR3 runs to 12 residues. CDR1 and CDR2 (germline): DFQATT, SNEGSKA (reference sequence).